One and the same sample provided the 12 T cell receptor beta chains below, sequenced in a study of blood T cell repertoires in COVID-19. Profiling relied on immunoSEQ multiplex PCR, and the TCRdb table lists in-frame clones only, not all of them. Altogether 150,000 to 200,000 clones are present, roughly 86% being singletons, with the ten largest covering over 7.5%. Input material: PBMCs or T cells enriched from blood (not recorded which). These receptors were obtained from a woman aged 25 to 39 who had recovered from COVID-19.

This clone was observed a few times. The rearrangement links TRBV29-1 to TRBJ2-2; 7 nucleotides line up with TRBD1. CDR3 length: 17 amino acids. The ends lost 3 bases at V and 5 bases at J; junction bases unmatched: 15. Germline CDR1 reads SQVTM; CDR2 reads ANQGSEA. As DNA, the CDR3 is TGCAGCGTTGAGCGTTCGGCAGGGGGAAGTGGAACCGGGGAGCTGTTTTTT. Amino acid sequence: CSVERSAGGSGTGELFF.

The chain couples TRBV9 to TRBJ2-1; 14 positions match TRBD2. The CDR3 is 16 amino acids. Per germline, CDR1 SGDLS and CDR2 YYNGEE. Trimming at V came to 1 base and at J to 8 bases, leaving 5 bases not matched to a gene. The CDR3 region has the DNA TGTGCCAGCAGCGTATTGGGGACTAGCGGGGGTCATGAGCAGTTCTTC. As protein: CASSVLGTSGGHEQFF. Filled out from reference TRBV9 and TRBJ2-1, the complete variable domain reads DSGVTQTPKHLITATGQRVTLRCSPRSGDLSVYWYQQSLDQGLQFLIQYYNGEERAKGNILERFSAQQFPDLHSELNLSSLELGDSALYFCASSVLGTSGGHEQFFGPGTRLTVL.

This rearrangement joins TRBV7-8 to TRBJ1-6; D call uncertain. Germline V gene sequence: CDR1 SGHVS, CDR2 FQNEAQ. The CDR3 has 17 residues. V shed 1 base and J shed 2 bases, with 12 bases lying between them. This CDR3 is CASSLVSLEAYNSPLHF. CDR3 DNA sequence: TGTGCCAGCAGCTTAGTTTCCCTAGAGGCCTATAATTCACCCCTCCACTTT.

The CDR3 DNA reads TGTGCCAGCAGTCTAGGACTAGCGGGAGGGTTCCTTGAGCAGTTCTTC. As protein: CASSLGLAGGFLEQFF. The chain recombines TRBV28 with TRBJ2-1; 15 bases are a match to TRBD2. With 5 bases clipped from V and 9 bases from J, the junction kept 8 bases outside the gene matches. Germline V gives CDR1 MDHEN, CDR2 SYDVKM. The CDR3 is made up of 16 amino acids.

The chain is built from TRBV6-6 and TRBJ1-3; 8 bases map to TRBD1. Germline V gene data show CDR1 as MNHNY and CDR2 as SVGAGI (reference sequence). The ends lost 7 bases at V and 0 bases at J; junction bases unmatched: 5. CDR3 size: 15 residues. The CDR3 DNA reads TGTGCCAGCATTGACAGGGGCTCCTCTGGAAACACCATATATTTT. Translation gives CASIDRGSSGNTIYF.

This chain links TRBV7-9 with TRBJ2-1; 10 bases match TRBD1. There are 15 residues in the CDR3. Germline V CDR1 and CDR2: SEHNR, FQNEAQ (reference sequence). Unmatched junction bases numbered 5, after V lost 3 bases and J lost 6 bases. CDR3 amino acids: CASSFGQGEGNEQFF. The CDR3 DNA reads as TGTGCCAGCAGCTTTGGACAGGGGGAGGGCAATGAGCAGTTCTTC.

This chain uses TRBV4-1 with TRBJ2-7, with D perhaps matching TRBD1 (5 bases). The V end was cut by 1 base, the J end by 3 bases, with 16 bases between. This CDR3 spans 16 amino acids. Per germline, CDR1 MGHRA and CDR2 YSYEKL. The CDR3 bases are TGCGCCAGCAGCCAAGGTCCACGGCAGGGAATCTACGAGCAGTACTTC. Translated: CASSQGPRQGIYEQYF.

V usage is TRBV10-3 and J usage is TRBJ2-1; 8 positions agree with TRBD2. V dropped 4 bases and J dropped 0; count of bases not matched to a gene: 20. The CDR3 sequence is 21 residues long. Germline values: CDR1 ENHRY, CDR2 SYGVKD. DNA of the CDR3: TGTGCCATCAGTGGCCTTGGGGAAGGGGTAGCGGGGTTGGGCTCCTACAATGAGCAGTTCTTC. Translating it yields CAISGLGEGVAGLGSYNEQFF.

The chain joins TRBV30 to TRBJ1-2, with 7 bases aligning to TRBD1. This CDR3 is 15 amino acids long. Trimming cost V 5 bases and J 8 bases; bases outside gene matches: 17. The V gene's germline CDR1 is GTSNPN and CDR2 SVGIG (reference sequence). The CDR3 nucleotides read TGTGCCTGGCACCTACCTACAGGGGTCCAAGGGGGCTACACCTTC. Translating gives CAWHLPTGVQGGYTF.

The chain joins TRBV5-3 to TRBJ2-7, with a tentative D call TRBD1 (6 bases). TRBV5-3 is an open reading frame, and its role is uncertain. This CDR3 is 15 amino acids long. The V and J ends lost 7 bases and 7 bases respectively, with 24 bases between them. CDR3 sequence reads: CARAPATGFSREQYF. The CDR3 coding sequence is TGTGCCAGAGCCCCAGCAACAGGGTTTTCCCGGGAGCAGTACTTC.

The chain couples TRBV6-5 to TRBJ2-7, with 9 bases fitting TRBD2. Germline CDR1 reads MNHEY; CDR2 reads SVGAGI. This CDR3 has 16 amino acids. The trim removed 0 bases at V and 3 bases at J, leaving 6 bases unmatched. The CDR3 is CASSYSAGTSFYEQYF. The DNA for the CDR3 is TGTGCCAGCAGTTACTCGGCGGGGACTAGCTTCTACGAGCAGTACTTC.

The rearrangement uses TRBV5-1 and TRBJ2-7, with 10 positions matching TRBD2. The CDR3 sequence is 16 residues long. Trimming at V came to 2 bases and at J to 1 base, leaving 6 bases not matched to a gene. Germline V lookup: CDR1 SGHRS, CDR2 YFSETQ. The CDR3 sequence is CASSFTSGASSYEQYF. CDR3 in DNA: TGCGCCAGCAGCTTTACTAGCGGGGCCTCTTCCTACGAGCAGTACTTC.